The T cell receptor (beta chain) under discussion was sequenced for a study of control samples from healthy donors and cancer patients (dated by TCRdb to about 2020). This clone appeared a single time. What antigen it recognizes has not been identified. Per-base qualities were not stored, and no clone one base away is much larger. Receptor libraries were prepared by the immunoSEQ multiplex PCR assay. The clones in this table, taken by TCRdb from immuneACCESS, are in-frame only. Not every clone is retained; where verified, under half of the shortfall comes from an unresolved V gene, and the cause of the rest is unknown. The sample profile shows 160,000 or so clones; approximately 94% of them were found once. The ten largest clones add up to roughly 15% of the sample. CDR1 and CDR2 are read off the germline V gene (reference sequence) as LNHDA and SQIVND. The CDR3, cysteine through phenylalanine, is 18 amino acids long. Here the CDR3 DNA is all that survives: 54 bases in frame from base 1. Cut back by 7 bases and 5 bases, the V and J ends lie 29 bases apart.

The chain links TRBV19 with TRBJ1-2, with the D gene not confidently named. Material for sequencing was PBMCs. The source is a man aged 60 to 69 with colorectal cancer. The DNA is TGTGCCAGTACCAACACCGGGAACTTAAGGAGTCTAAAGTATGGCTACACCTTC. Its translation reads: CASTNTGNLRSLKYGYTF.